The TCR beta chain described here comes from a study of blood T cell repertoires in COVID-19. On the study more broadly: Samples of COVID-19 (acute and convalescent) were obtained from the United States, Italy and Spain. Sample material is recorded as cDNA or gDNA derived from T cells, B-cell-depleted T cells, or PBMCs.

Original handling: Nucleated cell number was recorded as an estimate derived from reference gene primer amplification. Assay: immunoSEQ multiplex PCR; the TCRdb copy retains only in-frame clones and omits some. V, J and clone size are those of that table, while D and trimming were read from the DNA. The sample records around 50,000 clones, more than 75% being singletons. Within the sample, this clone is medium-sized (0.01 to 0.1%). The CDR3 is 13 amino acids. Trimming cost V 2 bases and J 6 bases, with 11 bases left between them. In germline, CDR1 is SGHRS, CDR2 YFSETQ. The chain has TRBV5-1 and TRBJ1-2, with D possibly matching TRBD1 (5 bases). The source of this sequence is a middle-aged man with active COVID-19. Material for sequencing was peripheral blood. Here the CDR3 reads CASSLTGPDGYTF. DNA of the CDR3: TGCGCCAGCAGCTTAACAGGTCCGGATGGCTACACCTTC.